This TCR beta chain was sequenced for a study of chemoradiotherapy in HPV16-positive cancers. V was clipped by 5 bases and J by 8 bases; unmatched bases: 12. This CDR3 is built from 15 residues. From germline, CDR1 is SGHAT and CDR2 FQNNGV. Points on this clone: Its antigen is unidentified.

Sequencing was performed with immunoSEQ multiplex PCR; in TCRdb, only in-frame clones are kept and a portion is missing. Of more than 9,000 clones listed, about 90% are singletons. Whole-study results and caveats: Candidate HPV-specific clones and E7-related TCR motifs grew in tumor during treatment.

The origin of this receptor is a human donor with HPV-associated anogenital cancer. The chain carries TRBV11-2 and TRBJ2-1; 7 nucleotides match TRBD2. This material was collected from a patient who underwent chemoradiotherapy. As DNA, the CDR3 is TGTGCCAGCAGCCCGCGGGAGCGGCGATACGATGAGCAGTTCTTC. Translation gives CASSPRERRYDEQFF. Based on the CDR3 plus reference TRBV11-2 and TRBJ2-1, the full variable domain is EAGVAQSPRYKIIEKRQSVAFWCNPISGHATLYWYQQILGQGPKLLIQFQNNGVVDDSQLPKDRFSAERLKGVDSTLKIQPAKLEDSAVYLCASSPRERRYDEQFFGPGTRLTVL.